A selection of T cell receptor beta chains follows, all from one sample in a study of CD8+ T cells in alopecia areata. Assay used: immunoSEQ multiplex PCR; TCRdb lists only in-frame clones, some missing. The sample includes some 15,000 clones, approximately 54% of them seen just once. Sequencing was done on a sample of skin. Receptors were obtained from a human donor with alopecia areata. CDR3s include the opening cysteine and the closing phenylalanine or tryptophan. The D gene is left open where the match is weak. Size values are once, few and many counts, or a class for expanded clones, and some rows have none.

>TRBV27|NA|18|few|TRBJ1-5
CASSPLDSTPDSNQPQHF
TGTGCCAGCAGCCCCTTAGACAGTACCCCTGATAGCAATCAGCCCCAGCATTTT
>TRBV11-1|NA|14|NA|TRBJ2-7
CASSPRERPTPQNF
TGTGCCAGCAGCCCGAGGGAGCGACCCACCCCACAGAACTTC
>TRBV9|TRBD2|14|NA|TRBJ2-7
CASSVGGSSYEQYF
TGTGCCAGCAGCGTAGGCGGGAGCTCCTACGAGCAGTACTTC
>TRBV4-1|NA|16|few|TRBJ2-5
CASSQEPYREQETQYF
TGCGCCAGCAGCCAAGAGCCCTACCGGGAGCAAGAGACCCAGTACTTC
>TRBV7-3|TRBD1|18|few|TRBJ2-1
CASRPGQGAPSSYNEQFF
TGTGCCAGCAGACCGGGACAGGGTGCACCAAGCTCCTACAATGAGCAGTTCTTC
>TRBV6-1|NA|21|NA|TRBJ2-7
CASSEAVTGGRQVVLLGEQYF
TGTGCCAGCAGTGAAGCGGTGACTGGTGGAAGGCAGGTTGTACTTTTGGGGGAGCAGTACTTC
>TRBV6-1|TRBD2|13|once|TRBJ2-1
CASNEAGEDEQFF
TGTGCCAGCAACGAAGCGGGAGAAGATGAGCAGTTCTTC
>TRBV27|TRBD1|15|few|TRBJ2-3
CASSPGTVVSDTQYF
TGTGCCAGCAGTCCAGGGACAGTGGTTTCAGATACGCAGTATTTT
>TRBV19|NA|15|NA|TRBJ2-1
CASSQTGGSYNEQFF
TGTGCCAGTAGTCAGACTGGCGGTTCCTACAATGAGCAGTTCTTC
>TRBV14|NA|15|NA|TRBJ1-1
CASSQDPGMNTEAFF
TGTGCCAGCAGCCAAGACCCGGGAATGAACACTGAAGCTTTCTTT
>TRBV5-6|NA|13|NA|TRBJ2-2
CASSLDGFGELFF
TGTGCCAGCAGCTTGGACGGGTTCGGGGAGCTGTTTTTT
>TRBV28|TRBD2|16|NA|TRBJ2-7
CASTPWRMGGSYEQYF
TGTGCCAGCACCCCTTGGCGTATGGGGGGGTCCTACGAGCAGTACTTC
>TRBV7-2|TRBD2|16|NA|TRBJ2-3
CASSSGLAGGTDTQYF
TGTGCCAGCAGCTCCGGACTAGCGGGAGGAACAGATACGCAGTATTTT
>TRBV4-1|TRBD2|15|few|TRBJ2-3
CASSASGRDTDTQYF
TGCGCCAGCAGCGCTAGCGGGAGGGACACAGATACGCAGTATTTT
>TRBV10-1|NA|12|NA|TRBJ2-1
CASSEGEGLRFF
TGCGCCAGCAGTGAAGGGGAAGGATTGAGGTTCTTC
>TRBV5-1|NA|12|NA|TRBJ1-2
CASSLRDHGYTF
TGCGCCAGCAGCCTACGGGACCATGGCTACACCTTC
>TRBV5-1|NA|11|NA|TRBJ2-7
CASSLEYEQYF
TGCGCCAGCAGCTTGGAGTACGAGCAGTACTTC
>TRBV27|TRBD2|15|once|TRBJ2-7
CASRYASSGGYEQYF
TGTGCCAGCAGATATGCGTCTAGCGGGGGCTACGAGCAGTACTTC
>TRBV7-8|NA|16|few|TRBJ2-7
CASSLADQGRKNEQYF
TGTGCCAGCAGCTTAGCGGATCAGGGCCGAAAGAACGAGCAGTACTTC
>TRBV2|TRBD1|15|NA|TRBJ2-7
CASSEEDRGEAEQYF
TGTGCCAGCAGTGAAGAGGACAGGGGTGAGGCCGAGCAGTACTTC
>TRBV19|TRBD1|14|NA|TRBJ1-1
CASRPGTGVFEAFF
TGTGCCAGTAGGCCCGGGACAGGTGTGTTCGAAGCTTTCTTT
>TRBV11-2|NA|13|NA|TRBJ2-1
CASSPPGVPKGFF
TGTGCCAGCAGCCCCCCCGGTGTGCCTAAGGGGTTCTTC
>TRBV6-1|NA|15|NA|TRBJ1-1
CASTWVPGMNTEAFF
TGTGCCAGCACCTGGGTCCCAGGGATGAACACTGAAGCTTTCTTT
>TRBV4-2|NA|18|NA|TRBJ2-1
CASSRQRPGTSSGNEQFF
TGTGCCAGCAGCCGCCAACGCCCCGGGACTTCATCTGGCAATGAGCAGTTCTTC
>TRBV6-5|TRBD1|14|once|TRBJ2-4
CASSSGQGLNIQYF
TGTGCCAGCAGCTCGGGACAGGGGCTAAACATTCAGTACTTC
>TRBV14|NA|17|once|TRBJ1-1
CASSPLGAGAQHTEAFF
TGTGCCAGCAGCCCCCTAGGGGCAGGGGCACAGCACACTGAAGCTTTCTTT
>TRBV6-6|TRBD1|16|few|TRBJ1-4
CASSYAARTGGEKLFF
TGTGCCAGCAGTTACGCCGCACGGACAGGGGGTGAAAAACTGTTTTTT
>TRBV19|NA|14|NA|TRBJ2-7
CASSIDTGFYEQYF
TGTGCCAGTAGTATAGACACAGGCTTCTACGAGCAGTACTTC
>TRBV11-2|TRBD1|18|NA|TRBJ2-6
CASSLGTGYGTGANVLTF
TGTGCCAGCAGCTTAGGGACAGGCTACGGGACGGGGGCCAACGTCCTGACTTTC
>TRBV4-3|TRBD2|16|few|TRBJ2-1
CASSPSGLALRNEQFF
TGCGCCAGCAGCCCCTCGGGACTAGCGTTGCGCAATGAGCAGTTCTTC
>TRBV5-1|NA|17|few|TRBJ2-1
CASSHPQGDPYFHEQFF
TGCGCCAGCAGCCACCCCCAGGGTGACCCCTACTTCCATGAGCAGTTCTTC
>TRBV7-3|TRBD1|15|NA|TRBJ2-1
CASSPDRGDGNEQFF
TGTGCTAGCAGCCCCGACAGGGGGGATGGCAATGAGCAGTTCTTC
>TRBV5-6|TRBD2|16|NA|TRBJ2-1
CASSFPGREGHNEQFF
TGTGCCAGCAGCTTTCCCGGTCGGGAGGGCCACAATGAGCAGTTCTTC
>TRBV18|NA|12|NA|TRBJ1-1
CASSVMNTEAFF
TGTGCCAGCTCAGTCATGAACACTGAAGCTTTCTTT
>TRBV7-9|NA|12|NA|TRBJ2-1
CASSSRLHEQFF
TGTGCCAGCAGCTCCAGACTCCATGAGCAGTTCTTC
>TRBV5-4|TRBD1|15|NA|TRBJ2-1
CASNRDRGLMNEQFF
TGCGCCAGCAACCGGGACAGGGGATTGATGAATGAGCAGTTCTTC
>TRBV11-2|TRBD2|14|few|TRBJ2-7
CASSIPGLAYEQYF
TGTGCCAGCAGTATTCCGGGACTAGCCTACGAGCAGTACTTC
>TRBV10-3|NA|21|NA|TRBJ2-1
CAISDPAPTQWWAVENNEQFF
TGTGCCATCAGTGACCCCGCCCCCACCCAGTGGTGGGCTGTGGAGAACAATGAGCAGTTCTTC
>TRBV2|NA|14|NA|TRBJ1-5
CASRGQYFNQPQHF
TGTGCCAGCAGAGGACAGTATTTTAATCAGCCCCAGCATTTT
>TRBV27|NA|11|NA|TRBJ2-3
CASSTLDTQYF
TGTGCCAGCAGTACCCTGGATACGCAGTATTTT
>TRBV18|TRBD1|13|NA|TRBJ2-7
CASSPTGGSEQYF
TGTGCCAGCTCACCGACAGGGGGGAGCGAGCAGTACTTC
>TRBV27|NA|16|NA|TRBJ2-2
CATKIFQGLDTGELFF
TGTGCCACCAAAATCTTCCAGGGGCTGGACACCGGGGAGCTGTTTTTT
>TRBV29-1|NA|17|once|TRBJ2-1
CSVVPYNRTRSYNEQFF
TGCAGCGTTGTTCCCTACAACCGAACCAGGTCCTACAATGAGCAGTTCTTC
>TRBV7-6|NA|17|few|TRBJ2-6
CASSPGAALSGANVLTF
TGTGCCAGCAGCCCGGGAGCAGCACTCTCTGGGGCCAACGTCCTGACTTTC
>TRBV7-9|TRBD2|19|few|TRBJ2-1
CASSSLPPLAGEYYNEQFF
TGTGCCAGCAGCTCTTTGCCCCCACTAGCGGGAGAGTACTACAATGAGCAGTTCTTC
>TRBV28|TRBD1|16|NA|TRBJ2-1
CASSFLDRGFFDEQFF
TGTGCCAGCAGTTTCCTGGACAGGGGATTTTTCGATGAGCAGTTCTTC
>TRBV2|TRBD1|14|NA|TRBJ1-4
CASSDRARREKLFF
TGTGCCAGCTCCGACAGGGCAAGGCGTGAAAAACTGTTTTTT
>TRBV27|NA|13|NA|TRBJ2-7
CASSLRAYYEQYF
TGTGCCAGCAGTTTAAGGGCGTACTACGAGCAGTACTTC
>TRBV2|NA|13|NA|TRBJ1-2
CASSHTPRDGYTF
TGTGCCAGCAGTCACACCCCGCGGGATGGCTACACCTTC
>TRBV19|NA|15|NA|TRBJ2-1
CASSTGTWGNNEQFF
TGTGCCAGTAGTACAGGGACCTGGGGAAACAATGAGCAGTTCTTC
>TRBV6-1|TRBD1|14|few|TRBJ2-1
CASSIQGANNEQFF
TGTGCCAGCAGCATCCAGGGGGCGAACAATGAGCAGTTCTTC
>TRBV19|NA|15|NA|TRBJ1-1
CASRLRYGGEIEAFF
TGTGCCAGTCGATTGCGGTACGGAGGGGAAATTGAAGCTTTCTTT
>TRBV4-1|NA|15|NA|TRBJ2-1
CASSPMGVYGNEQFF
TGCGCCAGCAGTCCTATGGGGGTCTACGGCAATGAGCAGTTCTTC
>TRBV4-1|TRBD1|17|NA|TRBJ1-1
CASSQDRQGASITEAFF
TGCGCCAGCAGCCAAGATCGACAGGGGGCGTCGATCACTGAAGCTTTCTTT
>TRBV27|NA|11|NA|TRBJ1-3
CASRRGNTIYF
TGTGCCAGTAGGAGGGGAAACACCATATATTTT
>TRBV7-9|TRBD2|14|NA|TRBJ2-7
CASSQEREDDEQYF
TGTGCCAGCAGCCAGGAGCGGGAGGACGACGAGCAGTACTTC
>TRBV6-1|NA|15|NA|TRBJ2-1
CASRISASSYNEQFF
TGTGCCAGCAGAATTAGCGCCTCCTCCTACAATGAGCAGTTCTTC
>TRBV15|NA|15|NA|TRBJ1-3
CATSSGLSSGNTIYF
TGTGCCACCAGCAGCGGACTGAGCTCTGGAAACACCATATATTTT